This T cell receptor beta chain stems from a study of T-cell reconstitution after alpha-beta-depleted transplantation in children. As it was prepared, the TCRbeta library received unique molecular identifiers. Each CDR3 protein is one row after TCRdb ran MiXCR on the PCR reads. This sample yields approximately 640,000 distinct CDR3 sequences, of which roughly 17% are seen a single time; approximately 1% belongs to the top ten. This clonotype was seen only a few times. The CDR3 is made up of 16 amino acids. Trimming pared 4 bases from V and 4 bases from J, leaving 17 bases between. CDR1 and CDR2 from the germline V gene are SGHKS and YYEKEE (reference sequence).

The material sequenced was PBMCs from the stem cell graft donor, taken from the stem cell graft. The chain is built from TRBV5-5 and TRBJ2-2; D is uncertain. This TCR came from a human donor who donated a stem cell graft to a child with acute myeloid leukemia. The CDR3 bases are TGTGCCAGCAGCCCCCTAAGGGATGGGTTCACCGGGGAGCTGTTTTTT. Translation: CASSPLRDGFTGELFF.